The 9 T cell receptor beta chains below come from one sample, sequenced in a study of blood T cell repertoires in COVID-19. This table comes from immunoSEQ multiplex PCR, and its TCRdb copy is limited to in-frame clones, with some not included. Of a few hundred thousand clones listed, approximately 85% were seen once; the top ten hold around 2%. The sequenced sample consisted of PBMCs or T cells enriched from blood (not recorded which). The receptor set was obtained from a woman aged 45-60 years who had recovered from COVID-19.

With respect to this clone: One end of the junction does not line up with germline, which may come from a read error. The chain is built from TRBV20-1 and TRBJ1-4; TRBD1 agrees at 7 bases. Germline assignment: CDR1 DFQATT and CDR2 SNEGSKA (reference sequence). The CDR3 has 10 residues. CDR3 DNA sequence: TGCAGTGCGAGGAGAGACAGGGTGAAGTTT. Translation: CSARRDRVKF.

A note on this clone: This sample includes further DNA sequences coding for the same CDR3. The chain recombines TRBV2 with TRBJ1-6, with 10 bases identical to TRBD1. From germline, CDR1 is SNHLY and CDR2 FYNNEI. The CDR3 runs 14 residues. V shed 6 bases, J shed 7 bases, and the junction held 3 bases outside the gene matches. CDR3 in DNA: TGTGCCAGCAGCTCGGACAGGGGGAATTCACCCCTCCACTTT. As protein: CASSSDRGNSPLHF.

The chain couples TRBV27 to TRBJ2-6; 10 nucleotides align to TRBD1. This CDR3 contains 17 residues. The V gene end was trimmed by 0 bases and the J gene end by 2 bases; junction bases not matched to a gene: 1. CDR1 and CDR2 from the germline V gene are MNHEY and SMNVEV (reference sequence). The CDR3 sequence is CASSLSTGGAGANVLTF. CDR3 DNA sequence: TGTGCCAGCAGTTTATCGACAGGGGGCGCTGGGGCCAACGTCCTGACTTTC.

The chain couples TRBV7-8 to TRBJ2-7; D remains unclear. The length of the CDR3 is 13 residues. V was pared by 6 bases and J by 5 bases, with 14 bases between. Germline CDR1 reads SGHVS; CDR2 reads FQNEAQ. This CDR3 is CASRRIGLDEQYF. The CDR3 DNA reads TGTGCCAGCAGGAGAATCGGGTTGGACGAGCAGTACTTC.

The chain links TRBV28 to TRBJ2-3; 12 bases fit TRBD1. The CDR3 is 17 amino acids. V trimming: 5 bases; J trimming: 2 bases; junction bases outside the gene matches: 8. CDR1 is MDHEN and CDR2 is SYDVKM in the germline V gene. In nucleotides, the CDR3 is TGTGCCAGCAGTACCCCGGGACAGGGGGCCCACACAGATACGCAGTATTTT. As protein: CASSTPGQGAHTDTQYF.

The chain joins TRBV5-4 to TRBJ2-7, with D possibly being TRBD1 (5 bases). This CDR3 region has 15 residues. In germline, CDR1 is SGHNT, CDR2 YYREEE (reference sequence). The ends were cut back, 4 bases at V and 3 bases at J, with 17 bases in the middle. The CDR3 DNA follows: TGTGCCAGCAGCCACTCAGGGCCCCCAATCTACGAGCAGTACTTC. Its protein product is CASSHSGPPIYEQYF.

V is TRBV5-1 and J is TRBJ2-3, with 7 nucleotides matching TRBD2. The germline CDR1 and CDR2 sequences are SGHRS and YFSETQ. This CDR3 contains 15 residues. The junction had 3 bases not matched to a gene; V was cut back by 2 bases and J by 0 bases. CDR3 in amino acids: CASSFSSGSTDTQYF. CDR3 bases: TGCGCCAGCAGCTTCTCTAGCGGAAGCACAGATACGCAGTATTTT.

This chain uses TRBV6-5 with TRBJ1-3; 10 positions match TRBD1. The germline V gene has CDR1 MNHEY and CDR2 SVGAGI. The CDR3 extends over 16 amino acids. The V and J ends lost 4 bases and 4 bases, in that order; junction bases with no gene match: 7. The CDR3 is CASSFSTGGAGNTIYF. CDR3 bases: TGTGCCAGCAGTTTTTCGACAGGGGGCGCCGGAAACACCATATATTTT.

The chain joins TRBV7-9 to TRBJ2-3, with TRBD2 matching 10 bases. CDR1 is SEHNR, CDR2 FQNEAQ, per germline (reference sequence). Germline trimming cut 2 bases from V and 1 base from J; bases unmatched to any gene: 9. This CDR3 contains 18 residues. CDR3 amino acids: CASSLPSGRAERTDTQYF. The CDR3 DNA follows: TGTGCCAGCAGCTTACCCAGCGGGAGGGCCGAACGCACAGATACGCAGTATTTT.